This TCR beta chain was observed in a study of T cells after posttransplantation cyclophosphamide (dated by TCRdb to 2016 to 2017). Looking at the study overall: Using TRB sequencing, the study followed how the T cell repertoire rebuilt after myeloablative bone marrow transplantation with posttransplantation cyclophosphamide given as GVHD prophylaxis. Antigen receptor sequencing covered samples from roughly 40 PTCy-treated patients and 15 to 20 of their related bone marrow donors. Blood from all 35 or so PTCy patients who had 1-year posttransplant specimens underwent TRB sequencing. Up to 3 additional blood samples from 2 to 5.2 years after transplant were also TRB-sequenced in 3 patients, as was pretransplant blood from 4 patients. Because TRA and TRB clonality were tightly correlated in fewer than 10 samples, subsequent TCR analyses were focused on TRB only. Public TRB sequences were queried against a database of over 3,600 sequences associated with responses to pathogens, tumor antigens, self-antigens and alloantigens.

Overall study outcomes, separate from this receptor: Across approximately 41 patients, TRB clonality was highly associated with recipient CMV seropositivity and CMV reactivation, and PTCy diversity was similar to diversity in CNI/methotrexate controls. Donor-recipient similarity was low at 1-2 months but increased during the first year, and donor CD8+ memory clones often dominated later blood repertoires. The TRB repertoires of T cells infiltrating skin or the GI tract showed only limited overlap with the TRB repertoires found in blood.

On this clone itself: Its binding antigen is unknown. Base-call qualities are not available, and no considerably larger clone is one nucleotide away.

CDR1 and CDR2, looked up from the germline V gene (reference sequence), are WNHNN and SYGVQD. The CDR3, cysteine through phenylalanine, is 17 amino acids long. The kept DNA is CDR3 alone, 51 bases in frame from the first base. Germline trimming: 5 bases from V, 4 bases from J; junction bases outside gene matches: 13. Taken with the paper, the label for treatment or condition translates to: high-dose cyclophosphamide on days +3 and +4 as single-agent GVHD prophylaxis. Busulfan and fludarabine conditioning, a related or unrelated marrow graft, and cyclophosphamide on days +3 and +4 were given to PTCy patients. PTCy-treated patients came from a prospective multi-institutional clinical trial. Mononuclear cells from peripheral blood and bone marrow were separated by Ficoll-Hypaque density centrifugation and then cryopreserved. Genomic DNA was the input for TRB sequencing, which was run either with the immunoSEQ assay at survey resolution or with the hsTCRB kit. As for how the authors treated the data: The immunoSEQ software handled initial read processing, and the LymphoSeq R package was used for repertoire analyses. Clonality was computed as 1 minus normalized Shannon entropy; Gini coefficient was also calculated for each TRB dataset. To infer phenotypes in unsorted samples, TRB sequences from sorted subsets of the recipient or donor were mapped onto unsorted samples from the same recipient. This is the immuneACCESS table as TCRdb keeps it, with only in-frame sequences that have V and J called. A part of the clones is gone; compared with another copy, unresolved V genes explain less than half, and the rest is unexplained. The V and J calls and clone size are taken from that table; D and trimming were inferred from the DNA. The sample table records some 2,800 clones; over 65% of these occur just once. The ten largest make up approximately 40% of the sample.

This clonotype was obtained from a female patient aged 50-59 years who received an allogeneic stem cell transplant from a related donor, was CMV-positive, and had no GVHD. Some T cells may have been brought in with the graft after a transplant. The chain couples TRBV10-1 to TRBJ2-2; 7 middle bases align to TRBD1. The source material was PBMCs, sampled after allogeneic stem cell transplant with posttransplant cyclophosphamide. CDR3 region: CASSIGATGWVTGELFF. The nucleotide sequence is TGCGCCAGCAGTATAGGGGCGACAGGGTGGGTCACCGGGGAGCTGTTTTTT.